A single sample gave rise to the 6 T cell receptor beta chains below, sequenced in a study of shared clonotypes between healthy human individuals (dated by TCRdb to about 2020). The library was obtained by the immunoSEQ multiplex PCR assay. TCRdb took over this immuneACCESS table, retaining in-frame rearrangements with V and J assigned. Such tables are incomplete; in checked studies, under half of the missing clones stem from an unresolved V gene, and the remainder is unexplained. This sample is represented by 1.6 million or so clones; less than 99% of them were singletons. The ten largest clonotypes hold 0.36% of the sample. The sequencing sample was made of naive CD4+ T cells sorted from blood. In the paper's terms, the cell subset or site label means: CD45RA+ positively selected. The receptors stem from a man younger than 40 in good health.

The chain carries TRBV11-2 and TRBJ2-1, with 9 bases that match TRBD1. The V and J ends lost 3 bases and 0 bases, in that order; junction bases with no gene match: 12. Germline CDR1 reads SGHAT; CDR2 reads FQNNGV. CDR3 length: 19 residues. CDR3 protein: CASSFGKGDRESSYNEQFF. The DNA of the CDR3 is TGTGCCAGCAGCTTCGGAAAGGGGGACAGGGAGAGCTCCTACAATGAGCAGTTCTTC.

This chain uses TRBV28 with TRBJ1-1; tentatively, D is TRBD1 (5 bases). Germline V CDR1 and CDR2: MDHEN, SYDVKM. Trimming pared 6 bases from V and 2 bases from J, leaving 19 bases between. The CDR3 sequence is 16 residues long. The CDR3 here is CASSLPATVINTEAFF. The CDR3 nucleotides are TGTGCCAGCAGCTTACCGGCGACAGTCATTAACACTGAAGCTTTCTTT.

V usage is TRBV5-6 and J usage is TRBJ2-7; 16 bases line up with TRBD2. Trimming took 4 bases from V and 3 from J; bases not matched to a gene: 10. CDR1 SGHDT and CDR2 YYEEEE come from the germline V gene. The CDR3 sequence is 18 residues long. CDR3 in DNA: TGTGCCAGCAGCCTACCGGGACTAGCGGGAGGGAAGAACTACGAGCAGTACTTC. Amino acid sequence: CASSLPGLAGGKNYEQYF. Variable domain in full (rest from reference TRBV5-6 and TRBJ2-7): DAGVTQSPTHLIKTRGQQVTLRCSPKSGHDTVSWYQQALGQGPQFIFQYYEEEERQRGNFPDRFSGHQFPNYSSELNVNALLLGDSALYLCASSLPGLAGGKNYEQYFGPGTRLTVT.

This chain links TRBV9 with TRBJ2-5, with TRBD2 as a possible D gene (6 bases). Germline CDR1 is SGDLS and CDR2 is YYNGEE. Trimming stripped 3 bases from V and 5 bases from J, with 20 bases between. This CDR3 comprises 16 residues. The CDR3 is CASSGRSAGYPETQYF. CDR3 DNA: TGTGCCAGCAGCGGGAGAAGCGCGGGGTACCCGGAGACCCAGTACTTC.

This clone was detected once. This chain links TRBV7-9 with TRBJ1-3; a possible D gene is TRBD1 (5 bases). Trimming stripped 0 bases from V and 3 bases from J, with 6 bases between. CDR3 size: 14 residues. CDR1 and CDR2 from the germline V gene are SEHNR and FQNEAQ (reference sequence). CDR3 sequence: CASSLAGVGNTIYF. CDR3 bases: TGTGCCAGCAGCTTAGCAGGGGTTGGAAACACCATATATTTT.

For the CDR3, the DNA is TGTGCCACTACGACAGGGAGGCTCGGTGAAAAACTGTTTTTT. Translation: CATTTGRLGEKLFF. The chain links TRBV21-1 to TRBJ1-4; the table calls TRBD1, which could not be checked here. TRBV21-1 is a recognized pseudogene. CDR3 size: 14 residues.